Sequencing of this T cell receptor (beta chain) was carried out in a study of metastatic and nonmetastatic thyroid tumors. Across the study: Where malignant and benign thyroid patients were concerned, repertoires were compared across blood and tumor or nodule tissue.

Worth noting for this clone: Its antigen is not known.

All patients reached thyroid surgery having received no treatment beforehand. Findings and limits, study-wide: Versus benign nodules, malignant thyroid tumors reportedly had significantly higher TCR beta diversity, in blood and tumor.

The CDR3 sequence is 15 residues long. The ends lost 6 bases at V and 5 bases at J; junction bases unmatched: 7. CDR1 SGHNT and CDR2 YENEEA come from the germline V gene. Original data processing: A classifier for distant metastasis in papillary thyroid cancer was constructed using CDR3 differences observed across clinicopathological groups. With MiXCR, TCRdb reprocessed the PCR reads. None of the V and J calls come from the authors' own analysis; TCRdb made them. The table has some 11,000 clones, more than 25% seen once. The V call is TRBV11-3, the J call TRBJ2-2; 9 bases fit TRBD1. The TCR comes from a female donor with papillary thyroid cancer or a benign thyroid nodule (not recorded which). Some clones in this sample may be carry-over from other donors' samples. What was sequenced was tumor tissue. The CDR3 nucleotides read TGTGCCAGCAGTCAGGACAGGGGCGGTACCGGGGAGCTGTTTTTT. The encoded protein is CASSQDRGGTGELFF.